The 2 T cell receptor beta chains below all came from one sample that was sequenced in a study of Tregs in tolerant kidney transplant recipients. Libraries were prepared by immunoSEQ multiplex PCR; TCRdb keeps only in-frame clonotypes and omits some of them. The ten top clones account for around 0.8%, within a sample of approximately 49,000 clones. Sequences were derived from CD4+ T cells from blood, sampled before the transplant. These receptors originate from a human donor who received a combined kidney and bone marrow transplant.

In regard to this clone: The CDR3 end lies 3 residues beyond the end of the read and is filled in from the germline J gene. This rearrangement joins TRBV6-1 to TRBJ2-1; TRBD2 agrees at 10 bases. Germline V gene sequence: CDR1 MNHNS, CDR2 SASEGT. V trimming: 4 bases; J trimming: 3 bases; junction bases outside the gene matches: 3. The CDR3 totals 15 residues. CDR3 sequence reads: CASSGIAGGYNEQFF. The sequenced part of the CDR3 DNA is TGTGCCAGCAGTGGAATAGCGGGAGGCTACAATGAG.

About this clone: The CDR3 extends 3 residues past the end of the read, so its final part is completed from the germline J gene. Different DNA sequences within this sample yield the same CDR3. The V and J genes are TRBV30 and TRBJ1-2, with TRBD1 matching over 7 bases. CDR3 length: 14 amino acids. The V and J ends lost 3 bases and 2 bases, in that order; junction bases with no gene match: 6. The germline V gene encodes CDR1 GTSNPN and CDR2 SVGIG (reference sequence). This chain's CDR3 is CAWRGGGRNYGYTF. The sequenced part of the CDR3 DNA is TGTGCCTGGAGGGGAGGGGGCAGGAACTATGGC.